This TCR beta chain comes out of a study of blood T cell repertoires in COVID-19. As for the study in general: Samples taken during acute and convalescent COVID-19 were collected in the United States, Italy and Spain. PBMCs, B-cell-depleted T cells, or T cells provided the cDNA or gDNA that made up the material.

Source study methods: Reference gene primer amplification gave estimated nucleated cell counts. The data were produced by immunoSEQ multiplex PCR, yet TCRdb's version contains in-frame clones alone and is incomplete. Clone size and V and J calls were adopted from that table, with D and trimming inferred from the DNA. The profile shows around 88,000 clones, 90% to 95% of them singletons. The CDR3 is 15 amino acids. V trimming: 3 bases; J trimming: 2 bases; junction bases outside the gene matches: 6. The germline V gene encodes CDR1 DFQATT and CDR2 SNEGSKA (reference sequence). This chain uses TRBV20-1 with TRBJ2-2; 7 nucleotides align to TRBD1. The sequence came from a man aged 55-75 years with acute or convalescent COVID-19. The sequenced sample consisted of peripheral blood. CDR3 in amino acids: CSASPGQSNTGELFF. DNA for the CDR3: TGCAGTGCTAGTCCGGGACAGTCTAACACCGGGGAGCTGTTTTTT.